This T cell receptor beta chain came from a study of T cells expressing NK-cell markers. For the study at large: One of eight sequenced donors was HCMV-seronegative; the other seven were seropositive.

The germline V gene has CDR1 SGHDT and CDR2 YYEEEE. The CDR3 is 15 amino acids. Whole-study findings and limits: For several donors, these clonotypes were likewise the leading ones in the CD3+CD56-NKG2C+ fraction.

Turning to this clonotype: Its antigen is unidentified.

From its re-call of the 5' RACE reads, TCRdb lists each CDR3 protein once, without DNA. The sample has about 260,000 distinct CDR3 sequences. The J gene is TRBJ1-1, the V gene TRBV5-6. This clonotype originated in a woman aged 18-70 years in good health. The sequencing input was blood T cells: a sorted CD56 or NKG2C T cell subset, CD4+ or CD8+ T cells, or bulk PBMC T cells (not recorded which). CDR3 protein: CASSLLGKSTAEAFF. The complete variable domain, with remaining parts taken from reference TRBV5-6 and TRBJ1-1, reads DAGVTQSPTHLIKTRGQQVTLRCSPKSGHDTVSWYQQALGQGPQFIFQYYEEEERQRGNFPDRFSGHQFPNYSSELNVNALLLGDSALYLCASSLLGKSTAEAFFGQGTRLTVV.